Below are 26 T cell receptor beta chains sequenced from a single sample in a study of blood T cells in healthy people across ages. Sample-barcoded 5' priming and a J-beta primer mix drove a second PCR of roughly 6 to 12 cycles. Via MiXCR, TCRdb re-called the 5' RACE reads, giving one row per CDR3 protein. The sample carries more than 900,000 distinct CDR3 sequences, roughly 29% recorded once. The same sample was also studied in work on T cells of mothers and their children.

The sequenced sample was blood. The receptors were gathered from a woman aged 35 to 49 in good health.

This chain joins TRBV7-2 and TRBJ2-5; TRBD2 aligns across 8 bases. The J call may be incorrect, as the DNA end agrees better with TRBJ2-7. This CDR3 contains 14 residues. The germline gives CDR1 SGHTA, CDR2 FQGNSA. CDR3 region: CASSLDGTSSEQYF. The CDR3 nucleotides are TGTGCCAGCAGCTTAGACGGGACTAGTTCCGAGCAGTACTTC.

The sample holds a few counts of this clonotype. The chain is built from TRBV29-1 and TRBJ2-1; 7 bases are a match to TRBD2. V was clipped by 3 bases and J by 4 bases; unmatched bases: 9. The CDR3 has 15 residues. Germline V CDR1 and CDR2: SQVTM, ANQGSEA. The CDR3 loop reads CSVDKSRGEYNEQFF. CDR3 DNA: TGCAGCGTTGACAAATCCCGGGGGGAGTACAATGAGCAGTTCTTC.

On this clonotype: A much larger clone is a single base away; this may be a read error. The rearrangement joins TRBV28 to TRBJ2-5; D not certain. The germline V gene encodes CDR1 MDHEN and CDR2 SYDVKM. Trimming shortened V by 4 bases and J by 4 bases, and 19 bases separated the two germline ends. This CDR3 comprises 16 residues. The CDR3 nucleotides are TGTGCCAGCAGTTCCCCTGCAGGTCCCCTGCGAGAGACCCAGTACTTC. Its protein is CASSSPAGPLRETQYF.

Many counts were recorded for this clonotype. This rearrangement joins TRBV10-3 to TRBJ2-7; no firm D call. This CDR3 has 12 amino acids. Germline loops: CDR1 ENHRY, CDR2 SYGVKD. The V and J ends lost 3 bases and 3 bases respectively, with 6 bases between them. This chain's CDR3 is CAISERGYEQYF. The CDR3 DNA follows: TGTGCCATCAGTGAAAGAGGCTACGAGCAGTACTTC.

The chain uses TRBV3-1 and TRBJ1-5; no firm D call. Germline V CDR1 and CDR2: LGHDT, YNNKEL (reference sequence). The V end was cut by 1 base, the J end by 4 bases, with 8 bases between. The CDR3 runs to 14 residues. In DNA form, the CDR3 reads TGTGCCAGCAGCCAAGCGTTGACAAATCAGCCCCAGCATTTT. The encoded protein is CASSQALTNQPQHF.

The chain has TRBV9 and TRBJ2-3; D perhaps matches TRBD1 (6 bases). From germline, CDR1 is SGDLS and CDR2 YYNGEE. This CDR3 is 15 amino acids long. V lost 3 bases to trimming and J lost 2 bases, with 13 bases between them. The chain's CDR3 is CASSAYPGATDTQYF. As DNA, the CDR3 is TGTGCCAGCAGCGCGTATCCAGGGGCCACAGATACGCAGTATTTT.

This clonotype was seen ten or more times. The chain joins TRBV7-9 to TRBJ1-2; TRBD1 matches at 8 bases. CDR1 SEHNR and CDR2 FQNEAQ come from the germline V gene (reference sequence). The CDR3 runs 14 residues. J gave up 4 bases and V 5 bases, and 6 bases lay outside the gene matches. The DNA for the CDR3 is TGTGCCAGCAGCCAAGCGGGACAGGTCTATGGCTACACCTTC. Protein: CASSQAGQVYGYTF.

CDR3 sequence reads: CASSVSGQVYGYTF. The CDR3 DNA reads as TGTGCCAGCAGCGTAAGTGGCCAGGTCTATGGCTACACCTTC. The chain links TRBV9 to TRBJ1-2, with no clear D. Germline V lookup: CDR1 SGDLS, CDR2 YYNGEE. Trimming stripped 1 base from V and 4 bases from J, with 11 bases between. The CDR3 is 14 residues long.

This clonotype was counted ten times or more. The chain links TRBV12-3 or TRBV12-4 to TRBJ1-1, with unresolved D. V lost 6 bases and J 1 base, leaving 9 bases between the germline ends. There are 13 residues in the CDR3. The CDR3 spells CASSMTRNTEAFF. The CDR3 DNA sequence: TGTGCCAGCAGCATGACAAGGAACACTGAAGCTTTCTTT.

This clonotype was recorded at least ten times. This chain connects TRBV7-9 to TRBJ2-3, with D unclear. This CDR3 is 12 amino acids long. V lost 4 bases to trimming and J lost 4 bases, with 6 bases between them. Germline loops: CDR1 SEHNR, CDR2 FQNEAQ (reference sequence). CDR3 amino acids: CASSSRPDTQYF. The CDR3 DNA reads TGTGCCAGCAGCTCCCGGCCAGATACGCAGTATTTT.

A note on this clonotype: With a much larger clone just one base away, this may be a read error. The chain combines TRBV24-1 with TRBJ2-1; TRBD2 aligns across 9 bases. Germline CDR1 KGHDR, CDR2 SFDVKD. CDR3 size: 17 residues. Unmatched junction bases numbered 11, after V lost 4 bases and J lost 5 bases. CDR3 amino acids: CATSDSVRAGGNNEQFF. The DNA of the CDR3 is TGTGCCACCAGTGACTCCGTCCGAGCGGGGGGTAACAATGAGCAGTTCTTC.

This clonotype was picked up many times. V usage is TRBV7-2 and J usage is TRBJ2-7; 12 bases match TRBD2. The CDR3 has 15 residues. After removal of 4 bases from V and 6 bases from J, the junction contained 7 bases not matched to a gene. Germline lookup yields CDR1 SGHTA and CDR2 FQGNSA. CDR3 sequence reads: CASSSLAGGPSEQYF. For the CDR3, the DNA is TGTGCCAGCAGCTCTCTAGCGGGGGGGCCGTCCGAGCAGTACTTC.

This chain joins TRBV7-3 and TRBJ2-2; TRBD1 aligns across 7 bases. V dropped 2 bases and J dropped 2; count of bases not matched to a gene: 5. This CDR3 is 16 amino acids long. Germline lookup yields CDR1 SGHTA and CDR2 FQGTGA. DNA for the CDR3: TGTGCCAGCAGCTTAGGAAGGGGGCTCAACACCGGGGAGCTGTTTTTT. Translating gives CASSLGRGLNTGELFF.

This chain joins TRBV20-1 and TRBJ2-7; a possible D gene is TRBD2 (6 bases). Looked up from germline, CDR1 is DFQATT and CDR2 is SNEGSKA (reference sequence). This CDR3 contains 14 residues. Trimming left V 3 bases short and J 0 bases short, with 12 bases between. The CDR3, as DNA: TGCAGTGCTAGTCTCTTCGGGGGCTCCTACGAGCAGTACTTC. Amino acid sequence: CSASLFGGSYEQYF.

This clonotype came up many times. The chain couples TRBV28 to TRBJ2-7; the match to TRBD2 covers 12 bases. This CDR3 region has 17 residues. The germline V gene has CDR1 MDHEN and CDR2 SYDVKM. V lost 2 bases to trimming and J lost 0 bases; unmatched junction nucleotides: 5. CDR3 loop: CASSLNRLAGDSYEQYF. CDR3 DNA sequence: TGTGCCAGCAGTTTAAATCGACTAGCGGGGGACTCCTACGAGCAGTACTTC.

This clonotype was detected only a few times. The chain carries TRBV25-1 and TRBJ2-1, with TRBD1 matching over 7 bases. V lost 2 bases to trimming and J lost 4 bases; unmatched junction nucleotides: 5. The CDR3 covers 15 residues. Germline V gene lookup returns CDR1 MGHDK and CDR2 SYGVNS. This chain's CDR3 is CASSEGTAIYNEQFF. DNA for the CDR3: TGTGCCAGCAGTGAAGGGACAGCGATTTACAATGAGCAGTTCTTC. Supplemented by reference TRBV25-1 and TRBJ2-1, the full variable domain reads EADIYQTPRYLVIGTGKKITLECSQTMGHDKMYWYQQDPGMELHLIHYSYGVNSTEKGDLSSESTVSRIRTEHFPLTLESARPSHTSQYLCASSEGTAIYNEQFFGPGTRLTVL.

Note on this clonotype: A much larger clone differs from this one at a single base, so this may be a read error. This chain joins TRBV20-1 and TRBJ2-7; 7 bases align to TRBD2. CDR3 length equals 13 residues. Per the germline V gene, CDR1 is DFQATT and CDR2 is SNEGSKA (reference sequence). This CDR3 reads CGASGGGSYEQYF. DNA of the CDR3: TGCGGTGCTAGTGGGGGGGGTTCCTACGAGCAGTACTTC.

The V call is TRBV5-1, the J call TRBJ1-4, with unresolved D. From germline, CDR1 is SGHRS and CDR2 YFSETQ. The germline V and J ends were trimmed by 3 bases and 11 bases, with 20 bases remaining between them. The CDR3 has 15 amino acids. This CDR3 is CASSSDPTGGDKLFF. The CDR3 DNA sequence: TGCGCCAGCAGCTCCGACCCCACCGGAGGTGATAAACTGTTTTTT. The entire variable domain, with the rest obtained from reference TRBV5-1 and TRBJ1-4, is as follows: KAGVTQTPRYLIKTRGQQVTLSCSPISGHRSVSWYQQTPGQGLQFLFEYFSETQRNKGNFPGRFSGRQFSNSRSEMNVSTLELGDSALYLCASSSDPTGGDKLFFGSGTQLSVL.

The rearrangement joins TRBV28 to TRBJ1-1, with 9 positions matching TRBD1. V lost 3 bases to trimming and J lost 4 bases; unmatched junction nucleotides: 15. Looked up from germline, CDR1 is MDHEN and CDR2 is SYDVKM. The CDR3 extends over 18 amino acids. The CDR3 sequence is CASSFPSDRGLWGTEAFF. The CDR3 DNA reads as TGTGCCAGCAGTTTTCCCTCGGACAGGGGACTCTGGGGCACTGAAGCTTTCTTT.

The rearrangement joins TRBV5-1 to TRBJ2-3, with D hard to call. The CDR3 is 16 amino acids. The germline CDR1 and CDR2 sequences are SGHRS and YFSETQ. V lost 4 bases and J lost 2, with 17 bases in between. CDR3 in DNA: TGCGCCAGCAGCAGCAAAATCAGTGATTTCACAGATACGCAGTATTTT. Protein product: CASSSKISDFTDTQYF.

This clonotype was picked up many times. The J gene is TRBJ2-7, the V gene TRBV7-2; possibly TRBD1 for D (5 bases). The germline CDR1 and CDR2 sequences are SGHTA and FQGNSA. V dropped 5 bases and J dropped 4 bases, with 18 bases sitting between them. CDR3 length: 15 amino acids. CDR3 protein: CASSNRQQNLYEQYF. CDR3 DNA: TGTGCCAGCAGCAATCGACAGCAGAACCTTTACGAGCAGTACTTC.

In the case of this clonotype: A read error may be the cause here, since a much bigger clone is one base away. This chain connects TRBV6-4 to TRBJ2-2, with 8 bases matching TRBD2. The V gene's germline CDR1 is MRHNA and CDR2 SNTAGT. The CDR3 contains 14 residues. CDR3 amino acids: CASSDSSGAGERFF. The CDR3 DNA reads TGTGCCAGCAGTGACTCTAGCGGGGCCGGGGAGCGGTTTTTT.

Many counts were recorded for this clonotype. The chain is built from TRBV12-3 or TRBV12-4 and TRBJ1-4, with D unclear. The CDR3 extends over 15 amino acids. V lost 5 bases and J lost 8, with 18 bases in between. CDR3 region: CASSTSGRAKEKLFF. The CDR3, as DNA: TGTGCCAGCAGTACCTCGGGGAGAGCCAAAGAAAAACTGTTTTTT.

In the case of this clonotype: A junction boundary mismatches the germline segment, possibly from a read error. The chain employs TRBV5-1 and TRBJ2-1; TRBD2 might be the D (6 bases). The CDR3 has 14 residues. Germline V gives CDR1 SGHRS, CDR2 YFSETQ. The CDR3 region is CVSSLAGGYNEQFF. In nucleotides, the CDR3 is TGCGTCAGCAGCTTGGCCGGGGGTTACAATGAGCAGTTCTTC.

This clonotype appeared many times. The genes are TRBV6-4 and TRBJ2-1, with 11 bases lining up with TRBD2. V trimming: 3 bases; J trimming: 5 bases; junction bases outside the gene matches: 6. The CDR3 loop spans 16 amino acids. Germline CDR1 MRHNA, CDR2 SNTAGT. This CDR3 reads CASSELAGGQDNEQFF. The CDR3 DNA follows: TGTGCCAGCAGTGAATTAGCGGGGGGGCAGGACAATGAGCAGTTCTTC.

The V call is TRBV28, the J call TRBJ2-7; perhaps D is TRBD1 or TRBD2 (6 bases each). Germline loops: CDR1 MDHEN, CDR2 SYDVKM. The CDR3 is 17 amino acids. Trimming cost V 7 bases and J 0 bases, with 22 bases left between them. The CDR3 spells CASTLSGGTKSSYEQYF. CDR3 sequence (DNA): TGTGCCAGCACCCTATCTGGGGGGACAAAGAGCTCCTACGAGCAGTACTTC.